Listed here are 8 T cell receptor beta chains from one sample, sequenced in a study of blood T cell repertoires in COVID-19 (dated by TCRdb to 2018 to 2020). The method behind the library was the immunoSEQ multiplex PCR assay. TCRdb carries this immuneACCESS record with in-frame sequences only. Its versions omit some clonotypes, under half of them owing to an unresolved V gene in the studies checked, with the rest unexplained. The sample table contains 140,000 to 150,000 clones; only one count was recorded for roughly 90% of them. The ten largest clones take up 2.5% to 3.5% of the sample. The sequencing sample was made of peripheral blood. Receptors were obtained from a man aged 55 to 70 with active or convalescent COVID-19.

This rearrangement joins TRBV24-1 to TRBJ2-5; 8 bases fit TRBD2. Trimming cost V 3 bases and J 7 bases; bases outside gene matches: 15. The CDR3 contains 17 residues. Germline-derived CDR1 and CDR2 are KGHDR and SFDVKD. CDR3 bases: TGTGCCACCAGTGATGGCTCCGGGGGGGATAGAAGGAGGACCCAGTACTTC. Amino acids: CATSDGSGGDRRRTQYF.

The V call is TRBV28, the J call TRBJ2-7, with 10 bases that match TRBD2. The CDR3 has 15 amino acids. Germline trimming cut 5 bases from V and 4 bases from J; bases unmatched to any gene: 8. Germline assignment: CDR1 MDHEN and CDR2 SYDVKM. This CDR3 is CASSGGLAGVYEQYF. DNA for the CDR3: TGTGCCAGCAGTGGGGGGCTAGCGGGAGTGTACGAGCAGTACTTC.

The V gene is TRBV9, the J gene TRBJ2-2; TRBD2 matches 13 bases. CDR1 and CDR2 (germline): SGDLS, YYNGEE. The CDR3 is 16 amino acids. The V segment lost 4 bases and the J segment 5 bases; nucleotides outside the gene matches: 5. DNA of the CDR3: TGTGCCAGCAGCTTTTCGACTAGCGGGAGGACCGGGGAGCTGTTTTTT. Residues: CASSFSTSGRTGELFF.

CDR3 residues: CASSLVNRGLGEAFF. The CDR3 DNA follows: TGTGCCAGCAGCTTAGTAAACAGGGGGCTGGGTGAAGCTTTCTTT. The V gene is TRBV7-8, the J gene TRBJ1-1; 9 bases are shared with TRBD1. V lost 1 base, J lost 7 bases, and 7 bases stayed unmatched. CDR1 is SGHVS and CDR2 is FQNEAQ in the germline V gene. The CDR3 covers 15 residues.

This clone came up a few times. This chain connects TRBV29-1 to TRBJ1-1, with D maybe TRBD1 (5 bases). Trimming cost V 4 bases and J 1 base, with 10 bases left between them. Germline V gene data show CDR1 as SQVTM and CDR2 as ANQGSEA. This CDR3 contains 13 residues. DNA for the CDR3: TGCAGCGTTGGGGGGAGGGGGAACACTGAAGCTTTCTTT. Its protein is CSVGGRGNTEAFF.

V gene TRBV5-1 combines with J gene TRBJ1-3; D remains unclear. This CDR3 comprises 16 residues. Germline V gives CDR1 SGHRS, CDR2 YFSETQ. Trimming took 4 bases from V and 0 from J, leaving 14 bases between them. The CDR3 loop reads CASSPGVPRSGNTIYF. As DNA, the CDR3 is TGCGCCAGCAGCCCCGGTGTTCCTCGCTCTGGAAACACCATATATTTT.

The V and J genes are TRBV3-1 (or the pseudogene TRBV3-2) and TRBJ2-1; 9 bases align to TRBD2. CDR3 length: 15 amino acids. Germline CDR1 and CDR2: LGHDT and YNNKEL (reference sequence). After removal of 3 bases from V and 3 bases from J, the junction contained 3 bases not matched to a gene. The CDR3 here is CASSQGAGGYNEQFF. The CDR3 DNA sequence: TGTGCCAGCAGCCAGGGAGCGGGGGGCTACAATGAGCAGTTCTTC.

The V call is TRBV27, the J call TRBJ2-7; D uncertain. Trimming cost V 8 bases and J 1 base, with 12 bases left between them. The CDR3 sequence is 13 residues long. Germline V CDR1 and CDR2: MNHEY, SMNVEV (reference sequence). The chain's CDR3 is CASALVLSYEQYF. CDR3 nucleotide sequence: TGTGCCAGCGCTCTAGTTCTTTCCTACGAGCAGTACTTC.